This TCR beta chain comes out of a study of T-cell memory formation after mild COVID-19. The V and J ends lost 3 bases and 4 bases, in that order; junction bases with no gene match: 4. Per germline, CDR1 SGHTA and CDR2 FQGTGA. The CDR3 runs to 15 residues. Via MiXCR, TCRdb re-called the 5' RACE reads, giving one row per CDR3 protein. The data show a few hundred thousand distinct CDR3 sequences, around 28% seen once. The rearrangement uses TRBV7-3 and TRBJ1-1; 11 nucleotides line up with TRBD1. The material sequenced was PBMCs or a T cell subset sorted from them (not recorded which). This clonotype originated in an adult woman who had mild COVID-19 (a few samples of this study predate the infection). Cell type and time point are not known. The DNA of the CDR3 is TGTGCCAGCAGCTTTGCCGGACAGGGGGCCACTGAAGCTTTCTTT. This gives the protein CASSFAGQGATEAFF.